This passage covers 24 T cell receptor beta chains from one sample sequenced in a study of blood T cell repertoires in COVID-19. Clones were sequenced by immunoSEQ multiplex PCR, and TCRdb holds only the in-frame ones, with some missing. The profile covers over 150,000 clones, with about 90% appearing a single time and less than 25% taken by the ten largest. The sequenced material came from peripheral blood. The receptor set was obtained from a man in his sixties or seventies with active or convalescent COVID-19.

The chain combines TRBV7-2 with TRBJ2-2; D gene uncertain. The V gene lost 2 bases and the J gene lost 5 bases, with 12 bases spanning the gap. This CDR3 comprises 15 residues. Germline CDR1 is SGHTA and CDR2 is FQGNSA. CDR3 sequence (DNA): TGTGCCAGCAGCTTATTTGGCGGTGGGACCGGGGAGCTGTTTTTT. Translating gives CASSLFGGGTGELFF.

CDR3 DNA sequence: TGTGCCAGCAGTTCCAGCGGGGGGGCCCACACCGGGGAGCTGTTTTTT. Protein product: CASSSSGGAHTGELFF. The chain links TRBV6-2 or TRBV6-3 to TRBJ2-2; 10 nucleotides align to TRBD2. V was pared by 4 bases and J by 3 bases, with 5 bases of the junction left unmatched. CDR1 and CDR2 (germline): MNHEY, SVGEGT. CDR3 length equals 16 residues.

This chain's CDR3 is CASSLQGGDTQYF. The CDR3 nucleotides are TGTGCCAGCAGCTTACAGGGTGGAGATACGCAGTATTTT. V is TRBV5-4 and J is TRBJ2-3; D is perhaps TRBD1 (6 bases). Germline assignment: CDR1 SGHNT and CDR2 YYREEE (reference sequence). Trimming left V 2 bases short and J 5 bases short, with 9 bases between. This CDR3 contains 13 residues. Based on the CDR3 plus reference TRBV5-4 and TRBJ2-3, the full variable domain is ETGVTQSPTHLIKTRGQQVTLRCSSQSGHNTVSWYQQALGQGPQFIFQYYREEENGRGNFPPRFSGLQFPNYSSELNVNALELDDSALYLCASSLQGGDTQYFGPGTRLTVL.

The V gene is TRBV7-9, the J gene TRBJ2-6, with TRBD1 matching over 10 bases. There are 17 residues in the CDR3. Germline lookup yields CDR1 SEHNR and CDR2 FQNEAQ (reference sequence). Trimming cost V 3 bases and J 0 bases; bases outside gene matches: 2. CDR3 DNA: TGTGCCAGCAGCTTGGACAGGGGGAGCTCTGGGGCCAACGTCCTGACTTTC. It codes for CASSLDRGSSGANVLTF. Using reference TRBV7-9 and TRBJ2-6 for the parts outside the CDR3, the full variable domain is DTGVSQNPRHKITKRGQNVTFRCDPISEHNRLYWYRQTLGQGPEFLTYFQNEAQLEKSRLLSDRFSAERPKGSFSTLEIQRTEQGDSAMYLCASSLDRGSSGANVLTFGAGSRLTVL.

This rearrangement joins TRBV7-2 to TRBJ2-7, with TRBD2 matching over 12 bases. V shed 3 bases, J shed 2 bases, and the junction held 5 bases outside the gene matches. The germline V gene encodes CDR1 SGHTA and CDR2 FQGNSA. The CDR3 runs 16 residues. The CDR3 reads CASSLASGGGPYEQYF. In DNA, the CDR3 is TGTGCCAGCAGCTTGGCTAGCGGGGGGGGCCCCTACGAGCAGTACTTC.

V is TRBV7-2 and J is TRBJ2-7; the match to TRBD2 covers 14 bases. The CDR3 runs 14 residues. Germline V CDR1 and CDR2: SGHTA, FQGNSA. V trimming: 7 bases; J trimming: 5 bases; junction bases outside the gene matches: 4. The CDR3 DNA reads TGTGCCAGCAACGGACTAGCGGGAGGTGACGAGCAGTACTTC. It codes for CASNGLAGGDEQYF.

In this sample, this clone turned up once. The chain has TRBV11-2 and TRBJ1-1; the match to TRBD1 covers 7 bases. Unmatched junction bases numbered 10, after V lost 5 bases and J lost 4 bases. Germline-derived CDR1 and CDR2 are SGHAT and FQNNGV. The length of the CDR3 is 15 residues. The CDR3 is CASSHGDRSGTEAFF. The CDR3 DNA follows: TGTGCCAGCAGCCATGGGGACAGATCGGGCACTGAAGCTTTCTTT. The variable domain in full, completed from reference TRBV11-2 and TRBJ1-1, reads EAGVAQSPRYKIIEKRQSVAFWCNPISGHATLYWYQQILGQGPKLLIQFQNNGVVDDSQLPKDRFSAERLKGVDSTLKIQPAKLEDSAVYLCASSHGDRSGTEAFFGQGTRLTVV.

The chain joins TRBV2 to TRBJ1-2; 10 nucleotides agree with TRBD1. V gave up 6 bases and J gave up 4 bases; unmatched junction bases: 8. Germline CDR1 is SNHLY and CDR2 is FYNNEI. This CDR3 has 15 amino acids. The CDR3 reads CASRSPGTGVYGYTF. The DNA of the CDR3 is TGTGCCAGCAGGTCCCCCGGGACAGGGGTCTATGGCTACACCTTC.

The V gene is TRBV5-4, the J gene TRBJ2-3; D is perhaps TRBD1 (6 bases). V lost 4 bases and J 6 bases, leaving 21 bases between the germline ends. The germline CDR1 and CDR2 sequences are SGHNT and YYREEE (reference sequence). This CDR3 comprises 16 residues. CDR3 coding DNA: TGTGCCAGCAGCAGGGACACGAACGTCTACACGGATACGCAGTATTTT. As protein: CASSRDTNVYTDTQYF.

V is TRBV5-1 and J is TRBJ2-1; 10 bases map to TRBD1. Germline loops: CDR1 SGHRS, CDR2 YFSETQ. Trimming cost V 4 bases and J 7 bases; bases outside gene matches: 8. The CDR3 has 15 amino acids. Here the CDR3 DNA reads TGCGCCAGCAGCCTTATTGGACAGGGGGGAAATGAGCAGTTCTTC. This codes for CASSLIGQGGNEQFF.

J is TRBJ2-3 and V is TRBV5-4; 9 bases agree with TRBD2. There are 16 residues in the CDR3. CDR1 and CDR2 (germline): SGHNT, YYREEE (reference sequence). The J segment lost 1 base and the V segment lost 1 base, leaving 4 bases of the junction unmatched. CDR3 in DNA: TGTGCCAGCAGCTTGAGGTTAGCGGGGGGCACAGATACGCAGTATTTT. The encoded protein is CASSLRLAGGTDTQYF.

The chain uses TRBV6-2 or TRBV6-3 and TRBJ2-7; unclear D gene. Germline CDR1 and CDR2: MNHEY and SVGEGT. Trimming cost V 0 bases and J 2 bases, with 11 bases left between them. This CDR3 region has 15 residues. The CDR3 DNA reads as TGTGCCAGCAGTTACTCACAGTGGCTCCCCTACGAGCAGTACTTC. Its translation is CASSYSQWLPYEQYF.

The CDR3, as DNA: TGTGCCAGCAGCGGAGGGAGGGTGAACCAGCCCCAGCATTTT. Residues: CASSGGRVNQPQHF. This sequence joins TRBV7-2 and TRBJ1-5, with D hard to call. This CDR3 is 14 amino acids long. Germline CDR1 reads SGHTA; CDR2 reads FQGNSA. V lost 5 bases and J 7 bases, leaving 15 bases between the germline ends.

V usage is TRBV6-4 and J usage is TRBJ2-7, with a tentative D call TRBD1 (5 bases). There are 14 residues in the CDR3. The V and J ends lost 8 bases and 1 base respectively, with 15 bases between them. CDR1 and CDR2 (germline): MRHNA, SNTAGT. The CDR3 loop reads CASSPDKYSYEQYF. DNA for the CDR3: TGTGCCAGCTCCCCGGACAAATATTCCTACGAGCAGTACTTC.

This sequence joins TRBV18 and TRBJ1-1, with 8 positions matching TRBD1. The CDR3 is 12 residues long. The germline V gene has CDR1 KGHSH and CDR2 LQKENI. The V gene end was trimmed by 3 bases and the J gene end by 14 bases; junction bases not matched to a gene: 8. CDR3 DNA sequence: TGTGCCAGCTCACCTTCGACAGGGGACAACTTCTTT. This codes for CASSPSTGDNFF.

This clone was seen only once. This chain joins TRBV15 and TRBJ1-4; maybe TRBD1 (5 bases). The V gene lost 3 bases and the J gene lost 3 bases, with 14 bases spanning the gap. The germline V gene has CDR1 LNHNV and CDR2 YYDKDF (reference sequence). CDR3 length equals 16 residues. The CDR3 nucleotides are TGTGCCACCAGCAGGGACCCCCGGGGGTCTAATGAAAAACTGTTTTTT. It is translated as CATSRDPRGSNEKLFF.

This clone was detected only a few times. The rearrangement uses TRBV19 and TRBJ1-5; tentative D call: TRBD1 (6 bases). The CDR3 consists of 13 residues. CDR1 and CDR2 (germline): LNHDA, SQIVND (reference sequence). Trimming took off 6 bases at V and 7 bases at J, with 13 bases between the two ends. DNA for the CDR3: TGTGCCAGTAGCCCTCAGGGGAGACAGCCCCAGCATTTT. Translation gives CASSPQGRQPQHF. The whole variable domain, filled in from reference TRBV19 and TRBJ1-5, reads DGGITQSPKYLFRKEGQNVTLSCEQNLNHDAMYWYRQDPGQGLRLIYYSQIVNDFQKGDIAEGYSVSREKKESFPLTVTSAQKNPTAFYLCASSPQGRQPQHFGDGTRLSIL.

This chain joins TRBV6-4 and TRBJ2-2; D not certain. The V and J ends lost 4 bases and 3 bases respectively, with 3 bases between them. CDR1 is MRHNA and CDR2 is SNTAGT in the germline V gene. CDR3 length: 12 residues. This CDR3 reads CASSGHTGELFF. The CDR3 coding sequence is TGTGCCAGCAGTGGGCACACCGGGGAGCTGTTTTTT.

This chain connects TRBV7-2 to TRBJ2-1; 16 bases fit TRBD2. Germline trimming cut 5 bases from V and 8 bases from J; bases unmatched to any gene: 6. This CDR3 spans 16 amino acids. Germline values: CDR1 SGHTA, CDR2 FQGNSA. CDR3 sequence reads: CASSGTSGGGLDEQFF. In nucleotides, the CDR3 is TGTGCCAGCAGCGGGACTAGCGGGGGGGGCCTCGATGAGCAGTTCTTC.

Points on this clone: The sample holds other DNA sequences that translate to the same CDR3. The CDR3 sequence is CASSLWGGEKLFF. CDR3 DNA sequence: TGTGCCAGCAGTTTATGGGGAGGTGAAAAACTGTTTTTT. The gene calls are TRBV27 and TRBJ1-4; the D is unclear. Trimming shortened V by 1 base and J by 7 bases, and 7 bases separated the two germline ends. CDR3 size: 13 residues. Germline assignment: CDR1 MNHEY and CDR2 SMNVEV (reference sequence).

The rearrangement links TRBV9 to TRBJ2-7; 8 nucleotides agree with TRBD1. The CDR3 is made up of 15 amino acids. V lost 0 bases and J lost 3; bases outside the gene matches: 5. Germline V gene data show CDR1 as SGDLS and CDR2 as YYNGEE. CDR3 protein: CASSVEGRGLYEQYF. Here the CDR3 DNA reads TGTGCCAGCAGCGTAGAGGGCAGGGGGCTCTACGAGCAGTACTTC.

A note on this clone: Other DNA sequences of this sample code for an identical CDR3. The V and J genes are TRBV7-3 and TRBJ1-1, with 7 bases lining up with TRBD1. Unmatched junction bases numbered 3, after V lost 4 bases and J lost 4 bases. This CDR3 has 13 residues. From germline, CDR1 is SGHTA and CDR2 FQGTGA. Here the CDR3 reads CASSSQGGTEAFF. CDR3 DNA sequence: TGTGCCAGCAGCTCTCAGGGGGGCACTGAAGCTTTCTTT.

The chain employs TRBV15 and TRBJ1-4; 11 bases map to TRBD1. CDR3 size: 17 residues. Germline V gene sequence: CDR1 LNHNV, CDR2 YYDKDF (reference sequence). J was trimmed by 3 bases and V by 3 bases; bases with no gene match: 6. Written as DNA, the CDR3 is TGTGCCACCAGCAGCGGGGACAGGGGGTCTTCTAATGAAAAACTGTTTTTT. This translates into CATSSGDRGSSNEKLFF.

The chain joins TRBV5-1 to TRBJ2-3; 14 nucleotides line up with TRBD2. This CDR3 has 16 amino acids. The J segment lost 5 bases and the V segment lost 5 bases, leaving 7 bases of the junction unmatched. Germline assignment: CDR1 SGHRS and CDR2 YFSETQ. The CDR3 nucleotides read TGCGCCAGCAGTTCCGGGACTAGCGGGAGAGGAGATACGCAGTATTTT. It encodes CASSSGTSGRGDTQYF.